This is a list of T cell receptor beta chains from one sample in a study of cytomegalovirus exposure and HLA in healthy donors. Profiled with immunoSEQ multiplex PCR; TCRdb holds only in-frame clones, not every one. The sample records roughly 31,000 clones, about 60% being singletons. Sequencing used PBMCs. These receptors were obtained from a male donor in good health and CMV-seropositive. Each CDR3 is given with its conserved first and last residue. The D gene is left open where the match is weak. Clone size is given for some rows only: seen once, a few or many times, or a class if the clone is expanded.

V gene,J gene,D gene,clone size,CDR3 DNA,CDR3 protein
TRBV20-1,TRBJ1-2,.,few,TGCAGTGCTAGAGTAGACAGGCAGACGATCTTC,CSARVDRQTIF
TRBV6-6,TRBJ1-1,.,.,TGTGCCAGCAGCCCTCTTGTGTTGACTGAAGCTTTCTTT,CASSPLVLTEAFF
TRBV2,TRBJ2-3,.,.,TGTGCCAGCAGTGTACTATTAACCTCGCCAGATGCGCAGTATTTT,CASSVLLTSPDAQYF
TRBV28,TRBJ1-1,.,.,TGTGCCAGCATTAGGGGAGGGGGCACTGAAGCTTTCTTT,CASIRGGGTEAFF
TRBV9,TRBJ1-2,.,.,TGTGCCAGCAGCGTAGAAACGGGTTACTATGGTTACACCTTC,CASSVETGYYGYTF
TRBV18,TRBJ1-2,.,.,TGTGCCAGCTCACCAGCAGGGGTGAGCTATGGCTACACCTTC,CASSPAGVSYGYTF
TRBV6-5,TRBJ1-5,.,.,TGTGCCAGCAGGACCCTACAGGGAAGAAGTCAGCCCCAGCATTTT,CASRTLQGRSQPQHF
TRBV18,TRBJ1-5,.,.,TGTGCCAGCTCACCCGCGGGACAGCCCCAGCATTTT,CASSPAGQPQHF
TRBV5-1,TRBJ2-5,.,.,TGCGCCAGCAGCTTGGAAGGGACCTCGGGGGCCCAGTACTTC,CASSLEGTSGAQYF
TRBV10-1,TRBJ2-1,TRBD2,.,TGCGCCAGCAGTGAGTCGAGGACTAGCGGGAGGAGGGATGAGCAGTTCTTC,CASSESRTSGRRDEQFF
TRBV18,TRBJ2-3,TRBD1,.,TGTGCCAGCTCCCTAGGACAGGGGACAGATACGCAGTATTTT,CASSLGQGTDTQYF
TRBV9,TRBJ2-7,.,.,TGTGCCAGCAGCGTCGGACAGGACTACTACGAGCAGTACTTC,CASSVGQDYYEQYF
TRBV19,TRBJ2-7,.,.,TGTGCCAGTAGTATAGGCCAGACAGGCGAGCAGTACTTC,CASSIGQTGEQYF
TRBV6-6,TRBJ2-2,.,.,TGTGCCAGCGCCAAGACAGGGAACACCGGGGAGCTGTTTTTT,CASAKTGNTGELFF
TRBV5-8,TRBJ2-7,.,once,TGTGCCAGCGGCCTCGGCGGCTTGCGACACGAGCAGTACTTC,CASGLGGLRHEQYF
TRBV7-9,TRBJ1-5,.,.,TGTGCCAGCAGCTTAGTCCCACTAACCCACAATCAGCCCCAGCATTTT,CASSLVPLTHNQPQHF
TRBV12-5,TRBJ1-2,.,.,TGTGCTAGTGGTTCGGACAGAGCTCCTAACTATGGCTACACCTTC,CASGSDRAPNYGYTF
TRBV6-5,TRBJ1-2,TRBD1,.,TGTGCCAGCAGCAGGACAGGGGGCCGCAAGGGCTACACCTTC,CASSRTGGRKGYTF
TRBV6-1,TRBJ1-1,TRBD1,.,TGTGCCAGCAGGGAATCCAAACAGGGGTTGAACACTGAAGCTTTCTTT,CASRESKQGLNTEAFF
TRBV5-4,TRBJ2-2,.,few,TGTGCCAGCAGCTTGGTGCCGGTAGCCGGGGAGCTGTTTTTT,CASSLVPVAGELFF
TRBV18,TRBJ1-1,.,.,TGTGCCAGCTCACCACTGGGGGGGGACGCCGCTTTCTTT,CASSPLGGDAAFF
TRBV12-5,TRBJ1-6,.,few,TGTGCTAGTGGTTTGGCGGGTCGCTCACCCCTCCACTTT,CASGLAGRSPLHF
TRBV28,TRBJ1-5,.,few,TGTGCCAGCAGTTCCACCAGACACCTCGGGGGCAATCAGCCCCAGCATTTT,CASSSTRHLGGNQPQHF
TRBV4-1,TRBJ2-2,TRBD1,.,TGCGCCAGCAGCCAAGTCGGGACAGCGAACACCGGGGAGCTGTTTTTT,CASSQVGTANTGELFF
TRBV2,TRBJ2-5,TRBD1,once,TGTGCCAGCAGGGACCTCGGGACAGGGGAGCGGGAGACCCAGTACTTC,CASRDLGTGERETQYF
TRBV5-1,TRBJ2-2,.,.,TGCGCCAGCAAAATACAGGGTGGCGCCGGGGAGCTGTTTTTT,CASKIQGGAGELFF
TRBV27,TRBJ1-1,TRBD1,.,TGTGCCAGCAGTCCGATCGAGCGCAGGGGGCAGGCTTTCTTT,CASSPIERRGQAFF
TRBV6-4,TRBJ2-5,TRBD1,many,TGTGCCAGCAGTGAAGGGACAGGGGGCGCGGAGACCCAGTACTTC,CASSEGTGGAETQYF
TRBV9,TRBJ2-4,TRBD2,.,TGTGCCAGCAGCCCCAAGGGACTAGGGGGTATGGTCAAAAACATTCAGTACTTC,CASSPKGLGGMVKNIQYF
TRBV19,TRBJ1-5,.,.,TGTGCCAGTAGGCGGTTTAGCAATCAGCCCCAGCATTTT,CASRRFSNQPQHF
TRBV6-6,TRBJ1-2,TRBD1,.,TGTGCCAGCAGTTACTCCGACAGGGGCGGGTATGGCTACACCTTC,CASSYSDRGGYGYTF
TRBV5-6,TRBJ2-5,TRBD2,once,TGTGCCAGCAGCTCGGCGGGAGTGGTCCAGAAAGAGACCCAGTACTTC,CASSSAGVVQKETQYF
TRBV30,TRBJ1-6,.,few,TGTGCCTGGAGTGGAGACAGCCCCAGGGCACCCCTCCACTTT,CAWSGDSPRAPLHF
TRBV19,TRBJ2-7,TRBD1,.,TGTGCCAGCAGGGGGCGTGGGACGGACGAGCAGTACTTC,CASRGRGTDEQYF
TRBV6-4,TRBJ1-2,TRBD1,.,TGTGCCAGCAGTCGGGACAGGAACTATGGCTACACCTTC,CASSRDRNYGYTF
TRBV9,TRBJ1-2,.,.,TGTGCCAGCAGCCCCCATGCAGGGGCAGGCTATGGCTACACCTTC,CASSPHAGAGYGYTF
TRBV28,TRBJ2-5,TRBD1,.,TGTGCCAGCAGGCCCGGGACAGGGGGTTTAGAGACCCAGTACTTC,CASRPGTGGLETQYF
TRBV6-1,TRBJ2-7,.,.,TGTGCCAGCAGAATCTCAGCGGGCTACGAGCAGTACTTC,CASRISAGYEQYF
TRBV4-1,TRBJ2-7,TRBD2,.,TGCGCCAGCAGCCCAAGCGGGGGGACCTACGAGCAGTACTTC,CASSPSGGTYEQYF
TRBV6-5,TRBJ1-2,.,.,TGTGCCAGCCTGGGCCAGGGATGGGGTCTTGGCTACACCTTC,CASLGQGWGLGYTF
TRBV5-8,TRBJ1-1,.,.,TGTGCCAGCAACTCCGGGGCGGGGAGTACTGAAGCTTTCTTT,CASNSGAGSTEAFF
TRBV27,TRBJ2-7,TRBD1,.,TGTGCCAGCGGACAGGGGGTACACGAGCAGTACTTC,CASGQGVHEQYF
TRBV7-9,TRBJ2-7,.,once,TGTGCCAGCAGCTCAACTCACGTTGAGCAGTACTTC,CASSSTHVEQYF
TRBV4-2,TRBJ2-5,TRBD1,.,TGTGCCAGCAGTCACTATCTGGACAGGCAAGAGACCCAGTACTTC,CASSHYLDRQETQYF
TRBV6-1,TRBJ1-2,.,.,TGTGCCAGCAGTTCATCCTGGACAGAGCCCTATGGCTACACCTTC,CASSSSWTEPYGYTF
TRBV19,TRBJ2-2,.,.,TGTGCCAGTAGTATATACGGTCGCTACACCGGGGAGCTGTTTTTT,CASSIYGRYTGELFF
TRBV6-6,TRBJ2-7,TRBD1,.,TGTGCCAGCACCGACACCATAATTACAGGGGGGCGCGAGCAGTACTTC,CASTDTIITGGREQYF
TRBV7-3,TRBJ1-1,.,few,TGTGCCAGCAGCCGGCTGGGAGACACTGAAGCTTTCTTT,CASSRLGDTEAFF
TRBV5-3,TRBJ1-5,.,.,TGTGCCAGAAGCCCCAGTGGAGGGAAAGGTCAGCCCCAGCATTTT,CARSPSGGKGQPQHF
TRBV27,TRBJ1-6,.,.,TGTGCCAGCAGTTTGGCGTTGGGGGGACCCCTCCACTTT,CASSLALGGPLHF
TRBV15,TRBJ1-5,.,.,TGTGCCACCAGCAGGAAACAGGGAGGGGGGCGTCAGCCCCAGCATTTT,CATSRKQGGGRQPQHF
TRBV29-1,TRBJ2-7,TRBD2,.,TGCAGCGTTGAAGATCTTGGCGGGAGGGAATACGAGCAGTACTTC,CSVEDLGGREYEQYF
TRBV14,TRBJ1-1,.,medium-sized,TGTGCCAGCAGCCCCTGGTACAGGTGGGACACTGAAGCTTTCTTT,CASSPWYRWDTEAFF
TRBV5-1,TRBJ1-4,.,.,TGCGCCAGCAGCCGGAGCGGCCCAGACGAAAAACTGTTTTTT,CASSRSGPDEKLFF
TRBV7-9,TRBJ1-4,.,.,TGTGCCAGCAGCTCGAAGGGGGAAGCTAATGAAAAACTGTTTTTT,CASSSKGEANEKLFF
TRBV5-6,TRBJ1-2,.,.,TGTGCCAGCAGCTTTAGATCGCGAGTTGGTGGCTACACCTTC,CASSFRSRVGGYTF
TRBV30,TRBJ2-6,TRBD1,.,TGTGCCACCGGGACAGGGATTAACTCTGGGGCCAACGTCCTGACTTTC,CATGTGINSGANVLTF
TRBV19,TRBJ2-7,TRBD1,.,TGTGCCAGTAGTATTGGACAGGGGGCCAACGAGCAGTACTTC,CASSIGQGANEQYF
TRBV6-4,TRBJ2-2,TRBD2,.,TGTGCCAGCAGTGACTCTGGGCTAGCGGGAGACACCGGGGAGCTGTTTTTT,CASSDSGLAGDTGELFF